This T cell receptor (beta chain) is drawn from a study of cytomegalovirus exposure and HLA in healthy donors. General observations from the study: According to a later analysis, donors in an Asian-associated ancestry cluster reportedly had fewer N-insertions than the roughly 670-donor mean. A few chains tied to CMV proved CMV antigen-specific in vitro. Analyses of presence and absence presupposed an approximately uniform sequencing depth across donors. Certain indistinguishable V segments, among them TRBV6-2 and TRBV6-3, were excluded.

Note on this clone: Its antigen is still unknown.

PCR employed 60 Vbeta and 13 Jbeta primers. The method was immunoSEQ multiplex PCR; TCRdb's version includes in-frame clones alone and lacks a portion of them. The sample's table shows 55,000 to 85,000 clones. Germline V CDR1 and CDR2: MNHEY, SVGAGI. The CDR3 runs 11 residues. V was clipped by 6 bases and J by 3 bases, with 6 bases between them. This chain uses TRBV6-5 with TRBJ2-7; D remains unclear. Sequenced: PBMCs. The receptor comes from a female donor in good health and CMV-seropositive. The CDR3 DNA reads TGTGCCAGCAGCAATAGCTACGAGCAGTACTTC. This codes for CASSNSYEQYF.